The present T cell receptor beta chain was sequenced within a study of lymphopenia after photon versus proton radiotherapy. This CDR3 is built from 13 residues. CDR1 is LNHNV, CDR2 YYDKDF, per germline (reference sequence). Trimming removed 0 bases from V and 7 bases from J, with 10 bases in between. Findings and caveats of the study: Relative stability marked proton patients; photon patients lost diversity and naive cells. Post-nadir diversity loss with photons came from oligoclonal expansion, particularly CD8+ Temra cells. Survival link was tested only in deceased patients; proton benefit remains a possibility. A bigger post-nadir fall in TCR diversity correlated inversely with survival time in deceased patients.

Some clones are missing from TCRdb's copy, which holds only in-frame ones; the method was immunoSEQ multiplex PCR. Of some 42,000 clones listed, around 81% are singletons. This clone was detected only a few times. The antigen remains unidentified. The TCR was taken from a woman in her 70s with pancreatic cancer. This chain uses TRBV15 with TRBJ2-7, with D possibly matching TRBD1 (6 bases). The starting material was peripheral blood, obtained from a patient treated with proton-based radiotherapy. The CDR3 DNA reads as TGTGCCACCAGCAGAGAGGGTAGGGGGGAGCAGTACTTC. This gives the protein CATSREGRGEQYF.